The T cell receptor (beta chain) described here comes from a study of T cell changes during pregnancy in multiple sclerosis. V lost 5 bases, J lost 2 bases, and 2 bases stayed unmatched. This CDR3 spans 14 amino acids. CDR1 MNHEY and CDR2 SMNVEV come from the germline V gene (reference sequence). Clones were sequenced by immunoSEQ multiplex PCR, and TCRdb holds only the in-frame ones, with some missing. The sample contains about 59,000 clones, approximately 94% of which appear only once. This chain uses TRBV27 with TRBJ2-1; TRBD2 aligns across 8 bases. This clonotype was obtained from a female donor with multiple sclerosis, enrolled in a pregnancy study. This sample comprised CD8+ T cells from peripheral blood mononuclear cells, obtained after pregnancy. CDR3 nucleotide sequence: TGTGCCAGCAGTCCGGGACTAGCCTACAATGAGCAGTTCTTC. Protein: CASSPGLAYNEQFF.